This TCR beta chain was profiled in a study of blood T cell repertoires in COVID-19 (dated by TCRdb to 2018 to 2021). In terms of the full investigation: The collaborator samples originated in the United States, Italy and Spain and spanned the acute and convalescent phases of COVID-19. The prospective study material was composed of cDNA or gDNA derived from T cells, B-cell-depleted T cells, or PBMCs. Nearly every sample came with metadata listing a de-identified subject ID, COVID-19 status, age in years and sex. Deeply sampled blood TCRbeta repertoires from subjects exposed to, actively infected with, or recovered from COVID-19 were included in the dataset. Samples came from the ongoing ImmuneRACE study (first 160 participants) plus 1,254 subjects from 6 global collaborators. Where HLA class I and class II types were available, the types were taken from metadata supplied by the sample provider, not from assay-based typing. The repertoires were made available in a free public database intended to serve as a resource for research on the immune response to SARS-CoV-2. The paper's findings and limits, for the study overall: The quantity of clinical and demographic metadata differed by source and by participant and was supplied without curation.

Remarks on this clone: What this receptor recognizes is not known. Base-call qualities are not available, and no considerably larger clone is one nucleotide away.

TCRbeta CDR3 regions were amplified from genomic DNA by means of the immunoSEQ Assay, a bias-controlled multiplex PCR. As for the authors' bioinformatics: The number of nucleated cells in each sample was estimated by amplification of reference gene primers within the assay. Sequence reads were collapsed and filtered to measure the absolute abundance of every unique TCRbeta CDR3 rearrangement. For each sample, productive Simpson clonality was calculated as the square root of Simpson's diversity index over productive rearrangements. Entries here come from immuneACCESS through TCRdb and include only in-frame sequences with V and J called. Some clones fail to appear in such tables; in the studies checked, an unresolved V gene covers under half of the shortfall, and the cause of the remainder is unknown. The DNA gave D and trimming, while V, J and clone size come from that table. The sample includes about 280,000 clones, with 75% to 90% observed a single time. 2% to 2.5% of the sample is taken by the ten largest.

A second Seattle source provided samples from volunteer blood donors who had recovered from COVID-19. Whole blood was collected in K2EDTA tubes by collaborating institutions according to the institutions' own protocols. For TCRbeta analysis, collaborators shipped samples as frozen whole blood, isolated PBMCs, or DNA extracted from either of those sample types. The TCR sequence derives from a woman between 50 and 59 years old who had recovered from COVID-19. Material for sequencing was peripheral blood.

CDR3 reads: CASSYNVGQGNQPQHF. The DNA sequence is as follows: TGTGCCAGCAGTTACAATGTGGGACAGGGCAATCAGCCCCAGCATTTT. The V and J genes are TRBV6-2 or TRBV6-3 and TRBJ1-5; 8 of the junction bases match TRBD1. CDR1 MNHEY and CDR2 SVGEGT were looked up in the germline V gene. V and J are trimmed by 2 bases and 2 bases, and the gene matches miss 5 bases of the junction. From its cysteine to its phenylalanine, the CDR3 spans 16 amino acids. The kept DNA is CDR3 alone, 48 bases in frame from the first base.